This T cell receptor beta chain stems from a study of T cells in localized non-small cell lung cancer. Assay: immunoSEQ multiplex PCR; the TCRdb copy retains only in-frame clones and omits some. The sample yields about 15,000 clones, approximately 85% seen once. The study, taken as a whole, reports: A median approximately 53 of the top 100 tumor clones appeared in adjacent lung. Uninvolved adjacent lung showed peak T cell clonality, exceeding tumor. Sequencing involved a lone tumor region, leaving heterogeneity possible. Higher T cell density in the blood was associated with longer overall survival, whereas higher adjacent-lung clonality associated with shorter survival.

The CDR3 is made up of 16 amino acids. As to this clone: What it binds is not known.

The starting material was peripheral blood, obtained before any cancer treatment. This chain joins TRBV21-1 and TRBJ1-2. TRBV21-1 is deemed a pseudogene. This TCR came from a woman aged 40-69 years with stage I lung adenocarcinoma. For the CDR3, the DNA is TGTGCCAGCAGCAACGGATCTTGGACGGGGAACTATGGCTACACCTTC. Its translation is CASSNGSWTGNYGYTF.